Presented here are 30 T cell receptor beta chains from one specimen sequenced in a study of a mutant IDH1 vaccine in newly diagnosed glioma. Method: immunoSEQ multiplex PCR; TCRdb's copy keeps in-frame clones and lacks some. The sample lists 50,000 to 70,000 clones, 70% to 90% occurring once. Time point described: week 35, safety follow-up. Vaccination used 300 ug of mutant IDH1 20-mer peptide per dose, with topical imiquimod. For these TCRs, the target antigens are not known. Source: PBMCs, taken from a glioma patient whose treatment included an IDH1 peptide vaccine. These receptors were collected from a middle-aged man with glioma.

The V call is TRBV28, the J call TRBJ2-5; 7 bases map to TRBD2. CDR3 length: 15 residues. V lost 5 bases and J lost 2; bases outside the gene matches: 8. Germline CDR1 and CDR2: MDHEN and SYDVKM. The CDR3 loop reads CASSASLSGQETQYF. CDR3 sequence (DNA): TGTGCCAGCAGTGCCTCTCTTAGCGGGCAAGAGACCCAGTACTTC.

The V and J genes are TRBV5-1 and TRBJ1-2, with 7 bases that match TRBD1. Looked up from germline, CDR1 is SGHRS and CDR2 is YFSETQ. This CDR3 has 14 residues. V lost 0 bases and J lost 8; bases outside the gene matches: 7. DNA for the CDR3: TGCGCCAGCAGCTTGGAAGGGGGCCCTAGGGGCTACACCTTC. Translating gives CASSLEGGPRGYTF.

The chain carries TRBV4-2 and TRBJ2-7, with TRBD2 matching over 9 bases. Germline V gene lookup returns CDR1 LGHNA and CDR2 YNFKEQ. Trimming took 1 base from V and 2 from J; bases not matched to a gene: 3. The CDR3 consists of 15 residues. This CDR3 reads CASSQASGVTYEQYF. CDR3 bases: TGTGCCAGCAGCCAAGCTAGCGGGGTTACCTACGAGCAGTACTTC.

This clone appeared a single time. This rearrangement joins TRBV25-1 to TRBJ1-2, with TRBD1 as a possible D gene (5 bases). In germline, CDR1 is MGHDK, CDR2 SYGVNS. V was trimmed by 4 bases and J by 6 bases, leaving 21 bases between them. The CDR3 spans 16 residues. The CDR3: CASSALGGTLDDGYTF. DNA of the CDR3: TGTGCCAGCAGTGCCCTCGGGGGAACCCTTGATGATGGCTACACCTTC.

V is TRBV2 and J is TRBJ2-7; possible D gene TRBD2, 6 bases. CDR3 length: 15 residues. CDR1 and CDR2 (germline): SNHLY, FYNNEI. V lost 6 bases to trimming and J lost 0 bases, with 15 bases between them. This chain's CDR3 is CASSAFGLSSYEQYF. CDR3 nucleotides: TGTGCCAGCAGCGCATTTGGACTAAGCTCCTACGAGCAGTACTTC.

The chain couples TRBV30 to TRBJ2-3, with D possibly TRBD1 on 5 matching bases. This CDR3 region has 13 residues. V lost 3 bases to trimming and J lost 5 bases, with 12 bases between them. Per the germline V gene, CDR1 is GTSNPN and CDR2 is SVGIG (reference sequence). CDR3 amino acids: CAWSPGNLDTQYF. The CDR3 DNA reads as TGTGCCTGGAGCCCAGGGAATTTAGATACGCAGTATTTT.

V and J are TRBV19 and TRBJ1-4, with D possibly being TRBD1 (6 bases). Trimming removed 6 bases at V and 0 bases at J, with 8 bases between. Germline CDR1 and CDR2: LNHDA and SQIVND (reference sequence). The CDR3 runs to 14 residues. CDR3 protein: CASRGAATNEKLFF. The CDR3 DNA reads TGTGCCAGTAGGGGGGCGGCAACTAATGAAAAACTGTTTTTT.

The chain carries TRBV6-1 and TRBJ1-2, with D possibly being TRBD1 (5 bases). Germline V gene sequence: CDR1 MNHNS, CDR2 SASEGT. The CDR3 consists of 14 residues. V lost 2 bases and J 8 bases, leaving 15 bases between the germline ends. CDR3 amino acids: CASSETGGYEGYTF. The CDR3 DNA reads TGTGCCAGCAGTGAAACAGGCGGTTATGAGGGCTACACCTTC.

The chain joins TRBV7-2 to TRBJ2-7, with 10 nucleotides matching TRBD2. The CDR3 covers 19 residues. The J segment lost 3 bases and the V segment lost 5 bases, leaving 19 bases of the junction unmatched. Germline loops: CDR1 SGHTA, CDR2 FQGNSA. As DNA, the CDR3 is TGTGCCAGCAGCAACCCGAGCGGGAGGGAAGCCCGCTCTCTCTACGAGCAGTACTTC. Protein product: CASSNPSGREARSLYEQYF.

The J gene is TRBJ2-2, the V gene TRBV14; D is uncertain. Trimming stripped 2 bases from V and 4 bases from J, with 5 bases between. The CDR3 consists of 13 residues. The V gene's germline CDR1 is SGHDN and CDR2 FVKESK. In DNA form, the CDR3 reads TGTGCCAGCAGCCAAATAGCCACCGGGGAGCTGTTTTTT. It specifies CASSQIATGELFF. Using reference TRBV14 and TRBJ2-2 for the parts outside the CDR3, the full variable domain is EAGVTQFPSHSVIEKGQTVTLRCDPISGHDNLYWYRRVMGKEIKFLLHFVKESKQDESGMPNNRFLAERTGGTYSTLKVQPAELEDSGVYFCASSQIATGELFFGEGSRLTVL.

V usage is TRBV5-1 and J usage is TRBJ2-5; 7 bases map to TRBD2. J lost 4 bases, V lost 3 bases, and 9 bases had no gene match. The CDR3 runs 15 residues. The germline CDR1 and CDR2 sequences are SGHRS and YFSETQ. In DNA form, the CDR3 reads TGCGCCAGCAGCTCGGGGAGGGCCCTCCGAGAGACCCAGTACTTC. It codes for CASSSGRALRETQYF.

V and J are TRBV5-1 and TRBJ2-1, with a weak D call TRBD1 (6 bases). Deletions cut 4 bases from V and 0 bases from J, with 11 bases between. Per the germline V gene, CDR1 is SGHRS and CDR2 is YFSETQ. This CDR3 has 15 amino acids. This chain's CDR3 is CASSEGVSSYNEQFF. The CDR3, as DNA: TGCGCCAGCAGCGAGGGGGTAAGCTCCTACAATGAGCAGTTCTTC. Together with reference TRBV5-1 and TRBJ2-1, the CDR3 gives the full variable domain: KAGVTQTPRYLIKTRGQQVTLSCSPISGHRSVSWYQQTPGQGLQFLFEYFSETQRNKGNFPGRFSGRQFSNSRSEMNVSTLELGDSALYLCASSEGVSSYNEQFFGPGTRLTVL.

V and J are TRBV5-6 and TRBJ2-7, with 13 bases identical to TRBD2. This CDR3 comprises 17 residues. The V and J ends lost 0 bases and 2 bases, in that order; junction bases with no gene match: 5. Germline values: CDR1 SGHDT, CDR2 YYEEEE. CDR3 region: CASSLETSGRPTYEQYF. The DNA of the CDR3 is TGTGCCAGCAGCTTGGAGACTAGCGGGAGGCCGACCTACGAGCAGTACTTC.

This clone came up once. The CDR3, as DNA: TGTGCCAGCAGCTGGGGACTTTCCTCTGGGGCCAACGTCCTGACTTTC. This codes for CASSWGLSSGANVLTF. The chain uses TRBV14 and TRBJ2-6, with a possible D match to TRBD2 (6 bases). CDR3 length: 16 amino acids. Trimming pared 5 bases from V and 0 bases from J, leaving 11 bases between. CDR1 is SGHDN, CDR2 FVKESK, per germline.

The chain has TRBV18 and TRBJ2-3, with D hard to call. Germline values: CDR1 KGHSH, CDR2 LQKENI. V shed 0 bases and J shed 3 bases, with 7 bases lying between them. This CDR3 has 14 residues. The CDR3 loop is CASSPPDGTDTQYF. CDR3 coding DNA: TGTGCCAGCTCACCACCCGATGGGACAGATACGCAGTATTTT.

The chain is built from TRBV11-2 and TRBJ1-5, with D hard to call. The CDR3 is 13 residues long. V was shortened by 0 bases and J by 7 bases, with 7 bases between the two germline ends. CDR1 and CDR2 from the germline V gene are SGHAT and FQNNGV. The CDR3 nucleotides read TGTGCCAGCAGCTTAGATCTTCGGCAGCCCCAGCATTTT. Translated, it gives CASSLDLRQPQHF.

The chain carries TRBV10-3 and TRBJ2-5; 8 nucleotides align to TRBD1. Trimming cost V 3 bases and J 4 bases; bases outside gene matches: 1. The CDR3 consists of 13 residues. Germline CDR1 is ENHRY and CDR2 is SYGVKD. CDR3 coding DNA: TGTGCCATCAGTGAACAGGGGGGAGAGACCCAGTACTTC. It translates to CAISEQGGETQYF.

As DNA, the CDR3 is TGTGCCAGCAGCTTATTAGGGTCCCGTAGCAATCAGCCCCAGCATTTT. Protein: CASSLLGSRSNQPQHF. The V call is TRBV5-6, the J call TRBJ1-5; D not resolved. There are 16 residues in the CDR3. CDR1 and CDR2 (germline): SGHDT, YYEEEE. V was cut by 2 bases and J by 0 bases, with 12 bases left in between.

V and J are TRBV7-9 and TRBJ2-1; 7 bases are shared with TRBD2. V was clipped by 6 bases and J by 8 bases; unmatched bases: 10. The CDR3 totals 14 residues. Germline lookup yields CDR1 SEHNR and CDR2 FQNEAQ (reference sequence). Here the CDR3 DNA reads TGTGCCAGCAGAAGCGGGACTTTGGTTGATGAGCAGTTCTTC. Protein sequence: CASRSGTLVDEQFF.

This clone came up once. A read error may produce the germline difference seen at one junction end. The CDR3: CASRSRAVSDNEQFF. CDR3 bases: TGTGCCAGCAGAAGTAGGGCAGTCTCCGACAATGAGCAGTTCTTC. The V gene is TRBV2, the J gene TRBJ2-1; D is undetermined. The germline V gene has CDR1 SNHLY and CDR2 FYNNEI. The CDR3 length is 15 residues.

The chain is built from TRBV19 and TRBJ1-2; no clear D. Germline assignment: CDR1 LNHDA and CDR2 SQIVND (reference sequence). The CDR3 is made up of 15 amino acids. The V gene lost 6 bases and the J gene lost 1 base, with 15 bases spanning the gap. The CDR3 spells CASRPKPQFNYGYTF. For the CDR3, the DNA is TGTGCCAGTAGGCCCAAACCTCAATTTAACTATGGCTACACCTTC.

The V call is TRBV10-3, the J call TRBJ2-1, with 14 positions matching TRBD2. V was clipped by 4 bases and J by 8 bases; unmatched bases: 4. The CDR3 runs 15 residues. From germline, CDR1 is ENHRY and CDR2 SYGVKD. CDR3 sequence reads: CAISGGTSGSDEQFF. The CDR3, as DNA: TGTGCCATCAGTGGGGGGACTAGCGGGAGTGATGAGCAGTTCTTC.

The chain couples TRBV27 to TRBJ2-5; TRBD1 matches 8 bases. There are 18 residues in the CDR3. Germline CDR1 MNHEY, CDR2 SMNVEV (reference sequence). J lost 5 bases, V lost 0 bases, and 14 bases had no gene match. The CDR3 DNA sequence: TGTGCCAGCAGTTTATCGGGGTTTGGACAGGGTATTGAGGAGACCCAGTACTTC. This sequence encodes CASSLSGFGQGIEETQYF.

This clone occurred a few times. This sample includes further DNA sequences coding for the same CDR3. The chain carries TRBV4-3 and TRBJ2-1; 13 nucleotides match TRBD2. The CDR3 is 18 residues long. With 4 bases clipped from V and 3 bases from J, the junction kept 9 bases outside the gene matches. Per the germline V gene, CDR1 is LGHNA and CDR2 is YSLEER. The CDR3 DNA is TGCGCCAGCAGCCGTCGACTAGCGGGAGGCGAAGGCTACAATGAGCAGTTCTTC. Translation gives CASSRRLAGGEGYNEQFF.

The J gene is TRBJ1-1, the V gene TRBV19, with a tentative D call TRBD1 (5 bases). The CDR3 has 12 amino acids. The germline V gene has CDR1 LNHDA and CDR2 SQIVND (reference sequence). With 7 bases removed from V and 3 bases from J, the gap between germline ends came to 9 bases. The CDR3 sequence: CASTGTYTEAFF. The CDR3 DNA reads TGTGCCAGTACCGGGACCTACACTGAAGCTTTCTTT.

V is TRBV4-2 and J is TRBJ2-1; no clear D gene. V was clipped by 1 base and J by 7 bases, with 8 bases between them. Per germline, CDR1 LGHNA and CDR2 YNFKEQ. The CDR3 is made up of 13 amino acids. CDR3 loop: CASSQVEVNEQFF. The CDR3 nucleotides read TGTGCCAGCAGCCAAGTTGAGGTAAATGAGCAGTTCTTC.

V is TRBV7-8 and J is TRBJ1-5, with D unclear. Germline-derived CDR1 and CDR2 are SGHVS and FQNEAQ. Trimming removed 3 bases at V and 4 bases at J, with 13 bases between. There are 15 residues in the CDR3. CDR3 DNA: TGTGCCAGCAGCTTCGGGCGGCGACCGAATCAGCCCCAGCATTTT. Translating gives CASSFGRRPNQPQHF.

CDR3 DNA sequence: TGTGCCAGCTCTCCGACATATAGCAATCAGCCCCAGCATTTT. It codes for CASSPTYSNQPQHF. This chain connects TRBV18 to TRBJ1-5; D remains unclear. CDR3 length: 14 amino acids. Between the trimmed V and J ends, which lost 6 bases and 0 bases, there was a span of 9 bases. Germline values: CDR1 KGHSH, CDR2 LQKENI.

The CDR3 DNA is TGCGCCAGCAGGTGGGGTCTGAGGGGGACAAGCACAGATACGCAGTATTTT. Translating it yields CASRWGLRGTSTDTQYF. The genes are TRBV5-1 and TRBJ2-3, with D perhaps matching TRBD1 (6 bases). Trimming cost V 5 bases and J 0 bases, with 19 bases left between them. This CDR3 is 17 amino acids long. Germline V gene data show CDR1 as SGHRS and CDR2 as YFSETQ.

Remarks on this clone: At one end the junction does not follow the germline gene, possibly because of a read error. V and J are TRBV5-1 and TRBJ1-1; TRBD1 aligns across 12 bases. Germline values: CDR1 SGHRS, CDR2 YFSETQ. The CDR3 runs to 14 residues. DNA of the CDR3: TGTGCCAGCAGCTGGGGACAGGGGGCGTTGGAAGCTTTCTTT. This translates into CASSWGQGALEAFF.